The source of this T cell receptor beta chain is a study of T-cell memory formation after mild COVID-19. In the study overall: Largely, TCR clusters stayed within a single donor.

MiXCR, applied by TCRdb to the 5' RACE reads, yields one record per CDR3 protein. Of under 300,000 distinct CDR3 sequences in the sample, about a sixth were seen once. For this clonotype: Its antigen is still unknown.

CDR3 length: 14 residues. Losses at the gene ends were 3 bases for V and 8 bases for J; bases not matched to a gene: 8. Germline V CDR1 and CDR2: SNHLY, FYNNEI. Study-level findings and limits: Some SARS-CoV-2-responding clones were already detected in memory before infection.

The chain joins TRBV2 to TRBJ1-2; the match to TRBD1 covers 8 bases. Sequencing input: PBMCs or a T cell subset sorted from them (not recorded which). This receptor was obtained from a man younger than 30 who had mild COVID-19 (a few samples of this study predate the infection). Cell type and time point are not known. The CDR3: CASSDNQGAGGYTF. CDR3 nucleotides: TGTGCCAGCAGTGATAACCAGGGGGCGGGCGGCTACACCTTC.